This T cell receptor beta chain appears in the sequencing data of a study of cytomegalovirus exposure and HLA in healthy donors. The trim removed 1 base at V and 3 bases at J, leaving 4 bases unmatched. Germline CDR1 SQVTM, CDR2 ANQGSEA. The CDR3 sequence is 14 residues long. With 60 Vbeta and 13 Jbeta primers, the PCR was carried out. Generated by immunoSEQ multiplex PCR, the TCRdb table keeps only in-frame clones and is missing some. This table has 200,000 to 250,000 clones, approximately 82% appearing once. Though probably carrying unrecorded immune exposures, donors were nominally healthy at sampling.

This sequence joins TRBV29-1 and TRBJ1-2; TRBD1 aligns across 8 bases. Sequenced: PBMCs. The origin of this receptor is a woman aged 45 to 65 in good health and CMV-seropositive. The CDR3 is CSVEGTGTDYGYTF. The DNA for the CDR3 is TGCAGCGTTGAAGGGACAGGGACGGACTATGGCTACACCTTC.